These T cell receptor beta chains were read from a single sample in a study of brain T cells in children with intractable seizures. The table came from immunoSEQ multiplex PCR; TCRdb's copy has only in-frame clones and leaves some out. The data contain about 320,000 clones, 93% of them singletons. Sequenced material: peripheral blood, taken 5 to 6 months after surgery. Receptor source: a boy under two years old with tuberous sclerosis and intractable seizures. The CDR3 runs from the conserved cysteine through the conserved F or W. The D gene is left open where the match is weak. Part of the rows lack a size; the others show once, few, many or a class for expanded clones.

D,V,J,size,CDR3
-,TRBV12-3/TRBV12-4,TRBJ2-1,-,CASSFNNEQFF
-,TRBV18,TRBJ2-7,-,CASSPVEKGVDEQYF
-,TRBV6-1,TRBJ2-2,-,CASSYTGSGELFF
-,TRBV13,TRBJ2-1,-,CASSLGYRYNEQFF
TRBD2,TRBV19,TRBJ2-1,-,CASSIAGTSFYNEQFF
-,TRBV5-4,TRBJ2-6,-,CASSLRAGANVLTF
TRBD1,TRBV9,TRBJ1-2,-,CASSVDFNRGSGYTF
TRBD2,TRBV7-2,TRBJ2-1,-,CASSLPGLAGNEQFF
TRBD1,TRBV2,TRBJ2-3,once,CASRGGQGSTDTQYF
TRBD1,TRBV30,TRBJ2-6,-,CAWGTGVSGANVLTF
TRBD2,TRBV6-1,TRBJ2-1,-,CASSELAGGSYNEQFF
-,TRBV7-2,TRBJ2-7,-,CASSLDVGRYEQYF
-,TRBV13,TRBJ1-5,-,CASSRGDAPQHF
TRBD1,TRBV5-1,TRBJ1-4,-,CASSTGTGIATNEKLFF
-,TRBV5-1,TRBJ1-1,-,CASSLGGDAITEAFF
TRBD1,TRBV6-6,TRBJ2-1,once,CASSYSEPGQGSSLFF
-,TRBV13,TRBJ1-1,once,CASSLGANTEAFF
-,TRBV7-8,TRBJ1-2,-,CASSLASGYGYTF
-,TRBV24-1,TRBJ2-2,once,CATKGTGELFF
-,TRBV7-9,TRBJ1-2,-,CASSSEIYGYTF
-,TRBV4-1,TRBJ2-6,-,CASSQRGSGANVLTF
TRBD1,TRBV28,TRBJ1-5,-,CASSPNRGDQPQHF
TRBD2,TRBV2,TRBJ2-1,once,CASSLRAPGLAGGLYNEQFF
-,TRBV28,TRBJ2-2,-,CASSSYSYTGELFF
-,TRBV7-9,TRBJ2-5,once,CASSAPRSQETQYF
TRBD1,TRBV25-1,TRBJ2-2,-,CASRQGFGELFF
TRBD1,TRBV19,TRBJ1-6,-,CASSTPGQYNSPLHF
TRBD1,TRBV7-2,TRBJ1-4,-,CASSLVGQGGEKLFF
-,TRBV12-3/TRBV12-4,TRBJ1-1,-,CASSPLLEAFF
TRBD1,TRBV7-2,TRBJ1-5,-,CASSLGGTGRQPQHF
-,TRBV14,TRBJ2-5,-,CASSQESIAVYQETQYF
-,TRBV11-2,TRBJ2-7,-,CASSLLLGNEQYF
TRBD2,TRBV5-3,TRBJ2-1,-,CARSLDLGLAGWGLTYNEQFF
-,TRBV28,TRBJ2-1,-,CASTAGGSYNEQFF
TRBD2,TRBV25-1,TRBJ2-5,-,CASSDRAGGETQYF
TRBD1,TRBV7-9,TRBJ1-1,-,CASSSPGTGKNTEAFF
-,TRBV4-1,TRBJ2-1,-,CASSRAGLEVPFF
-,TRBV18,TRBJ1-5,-,CASSSGIQPQHF
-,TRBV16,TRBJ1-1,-,CASSQGRGKNGAEAFF
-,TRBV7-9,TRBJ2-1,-,CASSPLGNEQFF
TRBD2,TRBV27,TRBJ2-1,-,CASRSRGLADRYNEQFF
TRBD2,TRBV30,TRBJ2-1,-,CAWGTAGGPNEQFF
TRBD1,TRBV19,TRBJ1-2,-,CASSIWDRGNYGYTF
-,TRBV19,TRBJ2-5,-,CASSRSNQETQYF
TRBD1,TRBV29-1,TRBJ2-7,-,CSARRDRTTYEQYF
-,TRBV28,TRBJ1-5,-,CASTHRRADQPQHF
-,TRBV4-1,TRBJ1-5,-,CASSLTGGREPQHF
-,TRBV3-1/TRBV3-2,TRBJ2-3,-,CASSPRVASDTQYF
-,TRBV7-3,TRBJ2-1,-,CASSPDSYNEQFF
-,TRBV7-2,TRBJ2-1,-,CASSLDWGASNEQFF
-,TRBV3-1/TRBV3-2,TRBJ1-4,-,CASSPPSDGTNEKLFF
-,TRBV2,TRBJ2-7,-,CASSVEGPLYEQYF
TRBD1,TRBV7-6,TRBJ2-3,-,CASSITTDRAVDTQYF
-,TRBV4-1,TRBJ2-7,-,CASSQDLGTESSYEQYF
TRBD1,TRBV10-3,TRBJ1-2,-,CAISEGTGTGYGYTF